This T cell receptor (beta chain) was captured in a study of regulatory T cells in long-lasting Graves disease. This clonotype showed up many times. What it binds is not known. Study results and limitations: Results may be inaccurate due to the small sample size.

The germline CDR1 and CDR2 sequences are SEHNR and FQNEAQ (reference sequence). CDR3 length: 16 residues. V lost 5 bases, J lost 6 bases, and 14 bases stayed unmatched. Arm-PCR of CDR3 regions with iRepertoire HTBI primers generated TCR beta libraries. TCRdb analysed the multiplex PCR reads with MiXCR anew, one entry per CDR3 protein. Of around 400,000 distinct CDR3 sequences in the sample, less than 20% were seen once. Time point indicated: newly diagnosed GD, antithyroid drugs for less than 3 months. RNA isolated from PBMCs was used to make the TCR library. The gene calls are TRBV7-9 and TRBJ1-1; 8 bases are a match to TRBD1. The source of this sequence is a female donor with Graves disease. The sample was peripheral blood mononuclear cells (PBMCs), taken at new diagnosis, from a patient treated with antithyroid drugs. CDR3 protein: CASSPREAGGFSEAFF. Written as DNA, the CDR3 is TGTGCCAGCAGCCCAAGGGAGGCAGGGGGCTTTTCTGAAGCTTTCTTT.